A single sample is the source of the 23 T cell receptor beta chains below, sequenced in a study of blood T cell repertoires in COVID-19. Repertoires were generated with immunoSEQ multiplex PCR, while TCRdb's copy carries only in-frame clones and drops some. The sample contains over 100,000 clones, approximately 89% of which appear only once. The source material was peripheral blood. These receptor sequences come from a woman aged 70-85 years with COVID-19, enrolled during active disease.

The CDR3, as DNA: TGCAGTGCCAGGTCCTCTGAAGCTTTCTTT. Translated, it gives CSARSSEAFF. The chain links TRBV20-1 to TRBJ1-1; no firm D call. The CDR3 loop spans 10 amino acids. In germline, CDR1 is DFQATT, CDR2 SNEGSKA (reference sequence). Trimming removed 6 bases from V and 6 bases from J, with 8 bases in between.

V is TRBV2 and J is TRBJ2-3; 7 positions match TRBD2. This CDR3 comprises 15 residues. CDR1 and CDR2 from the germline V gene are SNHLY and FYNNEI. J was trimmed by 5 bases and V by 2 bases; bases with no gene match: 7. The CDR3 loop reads CASSEIAGVEDTQYF. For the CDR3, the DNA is TGTGCCAGCAGTGAAATCGCGGGGGTAGAAGATACGCAGTATTTT.

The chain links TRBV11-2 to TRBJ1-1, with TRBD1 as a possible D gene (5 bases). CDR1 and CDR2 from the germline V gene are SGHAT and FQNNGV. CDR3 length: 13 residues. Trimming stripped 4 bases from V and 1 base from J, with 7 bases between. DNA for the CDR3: TGTGCCAGCAGCTCGCAGGGGAACACTGAAGCTTTCTTT. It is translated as CASSSQGNTEAFF.

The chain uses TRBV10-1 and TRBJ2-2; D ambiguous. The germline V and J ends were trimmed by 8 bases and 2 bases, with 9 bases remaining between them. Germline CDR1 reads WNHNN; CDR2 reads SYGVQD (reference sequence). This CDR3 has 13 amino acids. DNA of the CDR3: TGCGCCAGCCGTCGCGGCAACACCGGGGAGCTGTTTTTT. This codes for CASRRGNTGELFF.

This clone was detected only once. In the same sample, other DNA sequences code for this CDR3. The DNA for the CDR3 is TGTGCCAGCTCTACAGGGAACTATGGCTACACCTTC. It yields the protein CASSTGNYGYTF. The V call is TRBV2, the J call TRBJ1-2, with a possible D match to TRBD1 (6 bases). There are 12 residues in the CDR3. Germline assignment: CDR1 SNHLY and CDR2 FYNNEI. Trimming cost V 8 bases and J 2 bases, with 9 bases left between them.

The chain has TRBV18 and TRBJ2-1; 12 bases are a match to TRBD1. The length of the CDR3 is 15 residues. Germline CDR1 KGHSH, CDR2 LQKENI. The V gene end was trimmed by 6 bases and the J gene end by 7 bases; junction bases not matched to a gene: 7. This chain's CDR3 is CASSQGTGGTNEQFF. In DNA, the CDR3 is TGTGCCAGCTCGCAAGGGACAGGGGGCACGAATGAGCAGTTCTTC.

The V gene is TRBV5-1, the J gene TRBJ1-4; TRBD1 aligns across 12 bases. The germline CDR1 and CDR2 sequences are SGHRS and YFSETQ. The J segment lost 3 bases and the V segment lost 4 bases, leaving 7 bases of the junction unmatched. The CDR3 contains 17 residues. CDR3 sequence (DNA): TGCGCCAGCAGCCATGGGACAGGGGGCAGGCCTAATGAAAAACTGTTTTTT. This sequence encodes CASSHGTGGRPNEKLFF.

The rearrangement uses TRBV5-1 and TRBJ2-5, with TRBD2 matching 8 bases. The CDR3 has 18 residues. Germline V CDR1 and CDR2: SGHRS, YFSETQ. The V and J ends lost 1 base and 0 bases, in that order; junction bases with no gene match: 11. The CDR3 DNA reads TGCGCCAGCAGCTTGAGATCCAGCGGGGGCCGCTACCAAGAGACCCAGTACTTC. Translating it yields CASSLRSSGGRYQETQYF.

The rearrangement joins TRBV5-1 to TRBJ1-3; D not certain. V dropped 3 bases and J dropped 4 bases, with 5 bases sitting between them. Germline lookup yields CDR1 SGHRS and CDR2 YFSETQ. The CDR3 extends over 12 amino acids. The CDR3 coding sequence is TGCGCCAGCAGCTCAGAAGGAAACACCATATATTTT. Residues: CASSSEGNTIYF.

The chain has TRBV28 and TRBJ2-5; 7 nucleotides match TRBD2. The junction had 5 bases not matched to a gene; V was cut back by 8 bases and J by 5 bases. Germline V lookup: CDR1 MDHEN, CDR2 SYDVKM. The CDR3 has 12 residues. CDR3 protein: CASGGEWETQYF. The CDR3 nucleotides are TGTGCCAGCGGGGGGGAGTGGGAGACCCAGTACTTC.

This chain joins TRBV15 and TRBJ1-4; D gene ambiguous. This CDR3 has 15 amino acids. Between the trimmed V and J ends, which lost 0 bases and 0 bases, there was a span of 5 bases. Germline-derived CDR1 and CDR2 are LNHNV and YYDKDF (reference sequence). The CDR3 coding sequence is TGTGCCACCAGCAGAGATGCGGCAACTAATGAAAAACTGTTTTTT. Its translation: CATSRDAATNEKLFF.

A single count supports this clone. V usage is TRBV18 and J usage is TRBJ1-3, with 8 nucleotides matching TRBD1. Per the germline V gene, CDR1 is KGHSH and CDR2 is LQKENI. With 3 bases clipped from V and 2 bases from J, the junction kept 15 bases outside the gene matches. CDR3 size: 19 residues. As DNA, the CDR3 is TGTGCCAGCTCACCGCAGGGGGCCGGGGCAAAGAAGACTGGAAACACCATATATTTT. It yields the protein CASSPQGAGAKKTGNTIYF.

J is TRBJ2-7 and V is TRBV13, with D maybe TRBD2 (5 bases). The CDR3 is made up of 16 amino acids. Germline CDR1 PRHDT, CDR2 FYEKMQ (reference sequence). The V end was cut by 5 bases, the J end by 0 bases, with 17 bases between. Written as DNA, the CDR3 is TGTGCCAGCAGCGCCTCCTTCGGGGAAAACTCCTACGAGCAGTACTTC. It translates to CASSASFGENSYEQYF.

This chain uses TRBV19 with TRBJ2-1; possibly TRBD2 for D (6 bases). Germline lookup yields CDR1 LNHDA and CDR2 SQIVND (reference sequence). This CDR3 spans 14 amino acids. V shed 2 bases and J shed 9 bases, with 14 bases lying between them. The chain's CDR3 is CASSIQPGVGEQFF. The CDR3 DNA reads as TGTGCCAGTAGTATACAACCGGGGGTGGGTGAGCAGTTCTTC.

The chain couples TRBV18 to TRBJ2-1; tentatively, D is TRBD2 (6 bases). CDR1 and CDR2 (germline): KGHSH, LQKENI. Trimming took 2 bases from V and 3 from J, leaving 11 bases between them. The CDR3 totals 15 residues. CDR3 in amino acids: CASSPVGGNYNEQFF. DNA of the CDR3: TGTGCCAGCTCACCAGTGGGGGGAAACTACAATGAGCAGTTCTTC.

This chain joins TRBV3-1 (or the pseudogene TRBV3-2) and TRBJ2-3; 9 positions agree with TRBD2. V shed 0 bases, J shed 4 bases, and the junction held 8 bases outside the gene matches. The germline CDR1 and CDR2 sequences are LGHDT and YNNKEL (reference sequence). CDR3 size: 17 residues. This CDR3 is CASSQDHSGGDSDTQYF. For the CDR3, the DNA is TGTGCCAGCAGCCAAGATCATAGCGGGGGAGACTCAGATACGCAGTATTTT.

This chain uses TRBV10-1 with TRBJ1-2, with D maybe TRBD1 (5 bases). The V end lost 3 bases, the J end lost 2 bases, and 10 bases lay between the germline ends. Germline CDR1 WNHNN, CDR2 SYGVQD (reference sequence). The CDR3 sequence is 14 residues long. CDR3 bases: TGCGCCAGCAGTGACGGGGGGGAGAACTATGGCTACACCTTC. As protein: CASSDGGENYGYTF.

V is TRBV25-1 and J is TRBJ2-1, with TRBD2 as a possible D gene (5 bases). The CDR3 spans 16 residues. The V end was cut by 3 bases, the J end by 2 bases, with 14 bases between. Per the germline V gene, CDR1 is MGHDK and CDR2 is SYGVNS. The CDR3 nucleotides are TGTGCCAGCAGTGAGATCGGGGATTTCACCTACAATGAGCAGTTCTTC. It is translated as CASSEIGDFTYNEQFF.

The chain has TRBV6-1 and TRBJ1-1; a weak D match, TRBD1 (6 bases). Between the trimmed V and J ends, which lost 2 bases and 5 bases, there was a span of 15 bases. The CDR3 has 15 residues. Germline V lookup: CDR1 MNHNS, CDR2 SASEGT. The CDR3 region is CASSESGGGGTEAFF. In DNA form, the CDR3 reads TGTGCCAGCAGTGAATCCGGGGGGGGCGGGACTGAAGCTTTCTTT.

The CDR3 DNA follows: TGTGCCATCTCCCTGGGGGCCCAAACCTACGAGCAGTACTTC. Amino acids: CAISLGAQTYEQYF. The chain carries TRBV10-3 and TRBJ2-7; D perhaps matches TRBD1 (6 bases). Between the trimmed V and J ends, which lost 8 bases and 2 bases, there was a span of 16 bases. The germline gives CDR1 ENHRY, CDR2 SYGVKD. This CDR3 has 14 residues.

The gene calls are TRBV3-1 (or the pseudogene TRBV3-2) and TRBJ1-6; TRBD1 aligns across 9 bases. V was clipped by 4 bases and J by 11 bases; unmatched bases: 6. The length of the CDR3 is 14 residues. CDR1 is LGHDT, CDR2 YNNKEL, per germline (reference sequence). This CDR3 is CASSRPGQGPPLHF. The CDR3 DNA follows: TGTGCCAGCAGCCGTCCGGGACAGGGTCCACCCCTCCACTTT.

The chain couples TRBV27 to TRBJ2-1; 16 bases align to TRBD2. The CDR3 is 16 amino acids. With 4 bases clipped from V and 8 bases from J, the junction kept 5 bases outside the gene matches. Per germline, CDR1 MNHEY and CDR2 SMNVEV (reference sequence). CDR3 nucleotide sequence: TGTGCCAGCAGTTCGGGACTAGCGGGGGGGCCCCATGAGCAGTTCTTC. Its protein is CASSSGLAGGPHEQFF.

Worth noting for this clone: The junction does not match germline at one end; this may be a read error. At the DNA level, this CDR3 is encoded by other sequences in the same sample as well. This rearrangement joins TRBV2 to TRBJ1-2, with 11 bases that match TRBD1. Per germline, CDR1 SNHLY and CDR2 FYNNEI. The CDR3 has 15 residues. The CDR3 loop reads CASSDSDRGQLGYTF. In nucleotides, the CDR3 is TGCGCCAGCAGCGACTCGGACAGGGGGCAGCTCGGCTACACCTTC.